The clone carrying this T cell receptor (beta chain) was detected many times. The target antigen is unknown. The sample originates from a study of tumor-infiltrating lymphocytes in primary liver carcinoma. In the study overall: Patients included men and women of 30 to 69 years.

The germline V gene has CDR1 SGHDN and CDR2 FVKESK. V was cut by 8 bases and J by 3 bases, with 11 bases left in between. This CDR3 spans 13 amino acids. Notes on the study in general: Blood trailed tumors significantly in top-250-clone fraction (p = 0.039).

The template, 500 ng total RNA, yielded TCR beta cDNA made with a constant-region primer. Nested multiplex PCR, run for three rounds with slightly modified ARM-PCR, yielded TCR beta libraries. PCR rounds one and two used TRBV1-TRBV30 forward primers with a C-beta reverse primer for around 9 cycles each. TCRdb passed the multiplex PCR reads through MiXCR, listing each CDR3 protein once. The top ten clones hold less than 10% of a sample with roughly 120,000 distinct CDR3 sequences, 64% of them seen once. Co-extracting RNA and DNA was done with roughly 17-33 mg of unsorted bulk tissue as input. The sequenced sample was liver tumor tissue from sampling region 3. Subset defined: tumor region T3, left-lateral pole. This sequence originates from a woman in her sixties or seventies with primary liver carcinoma and hepatitis B virus infection. The chain recombines TRBV14 with TRBJ2-1, with a weak D call TRBD2 (5 bases). In nucleotides, the CDR3 is TGTGCCAGCCGAGGAGGTAGCTACAATGAGCAGTTCTTC. Its protein is CASRGGSYNEQFF. Combining the CDR3 with reference TRBV14 and TRBJ2-1 gives the whole variable domain EAGVTQFPSHSVIEKGQTVTLRCDPISGHDNLYWYRRVMGKEIKFLLHFVKESKQDESGMPNNRFLAERTGGTYSTLKVQPAELEDSGVYFCASRGGSYNEQFFGPGTRLTVL.